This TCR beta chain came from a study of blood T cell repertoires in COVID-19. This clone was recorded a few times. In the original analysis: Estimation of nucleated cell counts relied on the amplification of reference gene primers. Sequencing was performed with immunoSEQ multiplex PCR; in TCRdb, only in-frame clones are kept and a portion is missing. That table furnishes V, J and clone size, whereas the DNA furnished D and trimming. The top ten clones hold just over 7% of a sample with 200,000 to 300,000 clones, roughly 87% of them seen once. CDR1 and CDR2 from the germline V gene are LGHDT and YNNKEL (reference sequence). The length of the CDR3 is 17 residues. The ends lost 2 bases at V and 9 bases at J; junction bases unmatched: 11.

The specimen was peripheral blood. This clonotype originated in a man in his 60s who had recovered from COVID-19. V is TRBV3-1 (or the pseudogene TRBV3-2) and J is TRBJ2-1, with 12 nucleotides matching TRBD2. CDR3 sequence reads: CASSQTSGGPIGGEQFF. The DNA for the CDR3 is TGTGCCAGCAGCCAAACTAGCGGGGGGCCTATCGGGGGTGAGCAGTTCTTC.